This T cell receptor (beta chain) comes out of a study of blood T cell repertoires in COVID-19. TCRdb's copy holds only in-frame clones and misses some; the assay was immunoSEQ multiplex PCR. This sample has about 120,000 clones, with around 82% found just once. V lost 6 bases to trimming and J lost 5 bases; unmatched junction nucleotides: 8. CDR1 and CDR2 (germline): MNHEY, SVGAGI. The length of the CDR3 is 15 residues. The chain joins TRBV6-5 to TRBJ2-7, with 12 positions matching TRBD1. The source is a human donor in a cohort sampled during active COVID-19. The sequencing input was peripheral blood. CDR3 residues: CASRPGTGGQDEQYF. CDR3 DNA: TGTGCCAGCAGACCCGGGACAGGGGGCCAAGACGAGCAGTACTTC.